The 4 T cell receptor beta chains below were found in one sample sequenced in a study of glioma-infiltrating T cells. Using RNA template, CDR3s of TCR alpha and beta were amplified with iRepertoire arm-PCR. One entry per CDR3 protein results from TCRdb running MiXCR on the multiplex PCR reads. The table shows a few hundred thousand distinct CDR3 sequences, with around 38% occurring only once. Sample: glioma tissue, nonneoplastic brain tissue, or PBMCs (not recorded which). The receptors stem from a human donor with low-grade glioma or glioblastoma, undergoing nonglioma brain surgery, or in good health (not recorded which).

Details on this clonotype: This may come from a read error, since a much larger clone is one base off. V usage is TRBV6-5 and J usage is TRBJ2-3; 9 bases line up with TRBD1. There are 14 residues in the CDR3. Germline assignment: CDR1 MNHEY and CDR2 SVGAGI. CDR3 nucleotide sequence: TGTGCCGGCAGCCTACAGGGGGCCACAGATACGCAGTATTTT. Translated: CAGSLQGATDTQYF.

Comments on this clonotype: At one end, the junction sequence differs from germline, possibly due to a read error. The chain combines TRBV19 with TRBJ1-5; D remains ambiguous. Germline V gene lookup returns CDR1 LNHDA and CDR2 SQIVND (reference sequence). The length of the CDR3 is 14 residues. CDR3 loop: CASSIIRGGQRQHF. The CDR3 nucleotides read TGTGCCAGTAGTATAATCCGGGGAGGTCAGCGCCAGCATTTT.

The chain combines TRBV20-1 with TRBJ2-1; TRBD2 agrees at 7 bases. The V segment lost 6 bases and the J segment 11 bases; nucleotides outside the gene matches: 16. In germline, CDR1 is DFQATT, CDR2 SNEGSKA (reference sequence). This CDR3 has 14 amino acids. In DNA, the CDR3 is TGCAGTGCCAGGATGAGCGGGAATTGGATTAAGCAGTTCTTC. This translates into CSARMSGNWIKQFF.

Of note for this clonotype: One end of the junction varies from germline; a read error may be responsible. The genes are TRBV20-1 and TRBJ2-6; D unresolved. This CDR3 comprises 15 residues. The germline gives CDR1 DFQATT, CDR2 SNEGSKA (reference sequence). In DNA, the CDR3 is TGCAGTGCTAGAGATCGGTTGACTGGGGTCAACGTCCTGACTTTC. This codes for CSARDRLTGVNVLTF.